This T cell receptor beta chain derives from a study of radiation and T cells in renal cell carcinoma. Whole-study context: Nephrectomy followed 15 Gy stereotactic body radiation by 4 weeks.

Time point given: baseline pretreatment blood. The treatment here: 15 Gy SBRT to primary tumor, nephrectomy 4 weeks later. Serial blood draws occurred at baseline and 2 and 4 weeks post-SBRT. The protocol was immunoSEQ multiplex PCR, while the TCRdb copy is restricted to in-frame clones and leaves out a portion. Of 100,000 to 150,000 clones detected, roughly 80% appear once; the ten largest clones hold about 3%. The CDR3 has 14 amino acids. Germline V gene lookup returns CDR1 SGHTA and CDR2 FQGTGA. V was pared by 1 base and J by 5 bases, with 11 bases between. The genes are TRBV7-3 and TRBJ2-5; D is undetermined. The sample consisted of blood, taken from a patient whose treatment included radiotherapy and nephrectomy. The receptor was isolated from a woman aged 55-69 years with renal cell carcinoma. The CDR3 reads CASSLNGVEETQYF. The CDR3 bases are TGTGCCAGCAGCTTAAATGGGGTTGAGGAGACCCAGTACTTC. Supplemented by reference TRBV7-3 and TRBJ2-5, the full variable domain reads GAGVSQTPSNKVTEKGKYVELRCDPISGHTALYWYRQSLGQGPEFLIYFQGTGAADDSGLPNDRFFAVRPEGSVSTLKIQRTERGDSAVYLCASSLNGVEETQYFGPGTRLLVL.